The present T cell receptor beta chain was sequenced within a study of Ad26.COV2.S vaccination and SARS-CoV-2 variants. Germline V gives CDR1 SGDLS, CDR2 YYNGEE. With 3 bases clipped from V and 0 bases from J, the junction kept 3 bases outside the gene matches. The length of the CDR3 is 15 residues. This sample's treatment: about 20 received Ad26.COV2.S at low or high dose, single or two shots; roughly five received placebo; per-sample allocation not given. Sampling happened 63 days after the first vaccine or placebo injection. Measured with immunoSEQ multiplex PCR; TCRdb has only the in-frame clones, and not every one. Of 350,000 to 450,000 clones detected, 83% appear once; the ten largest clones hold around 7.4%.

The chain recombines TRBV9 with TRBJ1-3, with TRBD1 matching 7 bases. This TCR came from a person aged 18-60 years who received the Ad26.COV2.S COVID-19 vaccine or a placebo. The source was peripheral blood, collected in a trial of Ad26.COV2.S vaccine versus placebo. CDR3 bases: TGTGCCAGCAGCGCGACAGGGAACTCTGGAAACACCATATATTTT. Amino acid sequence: CASSATGNSGNTIYF.